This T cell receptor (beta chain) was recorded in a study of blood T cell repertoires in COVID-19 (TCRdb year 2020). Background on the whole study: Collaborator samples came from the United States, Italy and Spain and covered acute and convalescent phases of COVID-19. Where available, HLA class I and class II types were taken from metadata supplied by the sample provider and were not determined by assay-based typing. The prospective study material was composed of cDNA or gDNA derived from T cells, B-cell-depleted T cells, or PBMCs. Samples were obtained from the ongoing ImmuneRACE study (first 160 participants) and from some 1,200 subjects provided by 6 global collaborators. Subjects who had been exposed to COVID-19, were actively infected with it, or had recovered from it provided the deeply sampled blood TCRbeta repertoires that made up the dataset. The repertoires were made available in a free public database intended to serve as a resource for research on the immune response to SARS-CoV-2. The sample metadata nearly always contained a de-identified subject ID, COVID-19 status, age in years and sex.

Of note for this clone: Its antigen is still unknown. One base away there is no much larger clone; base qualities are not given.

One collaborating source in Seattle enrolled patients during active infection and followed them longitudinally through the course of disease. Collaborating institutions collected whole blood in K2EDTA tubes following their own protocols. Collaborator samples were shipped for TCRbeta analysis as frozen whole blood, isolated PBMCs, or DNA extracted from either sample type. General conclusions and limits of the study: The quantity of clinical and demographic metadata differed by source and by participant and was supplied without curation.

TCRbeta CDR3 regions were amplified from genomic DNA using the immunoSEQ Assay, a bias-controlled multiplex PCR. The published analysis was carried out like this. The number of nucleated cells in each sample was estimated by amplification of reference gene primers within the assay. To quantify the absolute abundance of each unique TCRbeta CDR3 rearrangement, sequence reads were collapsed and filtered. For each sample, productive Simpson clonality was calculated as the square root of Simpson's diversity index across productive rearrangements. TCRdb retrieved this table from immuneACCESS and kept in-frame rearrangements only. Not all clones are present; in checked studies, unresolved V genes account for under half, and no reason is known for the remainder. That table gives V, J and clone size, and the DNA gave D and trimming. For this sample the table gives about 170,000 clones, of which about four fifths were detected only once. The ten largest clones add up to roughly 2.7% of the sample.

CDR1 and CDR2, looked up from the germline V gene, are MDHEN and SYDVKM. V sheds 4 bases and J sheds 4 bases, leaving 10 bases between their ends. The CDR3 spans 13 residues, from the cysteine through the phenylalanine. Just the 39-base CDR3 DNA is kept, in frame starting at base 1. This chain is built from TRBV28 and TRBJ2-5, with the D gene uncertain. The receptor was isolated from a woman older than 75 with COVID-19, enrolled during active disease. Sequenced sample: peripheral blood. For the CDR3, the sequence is CASSSPPGETQYF. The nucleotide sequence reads TGTGCCAGCAGTTCACCCCCGGGAGAGACCCAGTACTTC.